The present T cell receptor (beta chain) was sequenced within a study of post-analysis software for immune sequencing data. About the study: Patients had relapsing-remitting, secondary progressive or progressive-relapsing multiple sclerosis; some lacked subtype. Findings and limits, study-wide: Controls had lower frequencies than patients of four or five TRBV segments, which included TRBV5-6, TRBV5-1 and TRBV20-1. A significant reduction in normalized Chao1 diversity was observed in multiple sclerosis patients versus controls. By F measure, samples from a shared preparation batch strongly co-clustered.

Regarding this clonotype: The target antigen is unknown.

Libraries were made from TCR beta cDNA, and they carried unique molecular identifiers. Via MiXCR, TCRdb re-called the PCR reads, giving one row per CDR3 protein. The sample shows roughly 650,000 distinct CDR3 sequences, roughly three fifths of them seen only once. This CDR3 has 18 amino acids. Germline CDR1 MGHRA, CDR2 YSYEKL. The V and J ends lost 3 bases and 1 base, in that order; junction bases with no gene match: 14. This sequence was found in a girl aged 2-15 years with multiple sclerosis. The source material was blood. The chain uses TRBV4-1 and TRBJ2-7; 8 bases are shared with TRBD2. The CDR3 is CASSQTETGGHRSYEQYF. The CDR3 nucleotides are TGCGCCAGCAGCCAGACTGAGACGGGGGGGCATCGGTCCTACGAGCAGTACTTC.